Listed below are T cell receptor beta chains from one sample, sequenced in a study of T cell changes during pregnancy in multiple sclerosis. The method was immunoSEQ multiplex PCR; TCRdb's version includes in-frame clones alone and lacks a portion of them. The sample has around 78,000 clones, 91% seen once. Material: peripheral blood, obtained in the third trimester of pregnancy. The receptors derive from a female donor in good health, enrolled as a control in a pregnancy study. Each CDR3 is given with its conserved first and last residue. D genes are given only for firm matches. A row's size may be missing; if present it is once, few, many or a size class.

v_call	clone_size	d_call	j_call	cdr3_nt	cdr3_aa
TRBV19	-	-	TRBJ1-1	TGTGCCAGTAGCCTATCTAACAGAGACCAAGCTTTCTTT	CASSLSNRDQAFF
TRBV6-1	-	TRBD1	TRBJ1-1	TGTGCCAGCAGTGTTTACAGGGGTGGGGACACTGAAGCTTTCTTT	CASSVYRGGDTEAFF
TRBV7-9	few	-	TRBJ1-1	TGTGCCAGCAGCTTCGGTGAGAGGACTGAAGCTTTCTTT	CASSFGERTEAFF
TRBV6-5	-	-	TRBJ2-1	TGTGCCAGCAGACACGACCCCCTCGGGGAGCAGTTCTTC	CASRHDPLGEQFF
TRBV2	-	TRBD1	TRBJ1-2	TGTGCCAGCAGTGAGGACAGGGAATTGTATGGCTACACCTTC	CASSEDRELYGYTF
TRBV18	-	TRBD1	TRBJ1-5	TGTGCCAGCTCACAGCAGACAGGGGACCAGCCCCAGCATTTT	CASSQQTGDQPQHF
TRBV11-3	-	TRBD2	TRBJ2-3	TGTGCCAGCAGCCGTAGCGGGTTAATCACAGATACGCAGTATTTT	CASSRSGLITDTQYF
TRBV5-4	-	TRBD2	TRBJ2-7	TGTGCCAGCAGCCCTACTAGCGGCTTATCCTACGAGCAGTACTTC	CASSPTSGLSYEQYF
TRBV6-6	once	-	TRBJ2-2	TGTGCCAGCAGTTACTCCCAGACCGGGGAGCTGTTTTTT	CASSYSQTGELFF
TRBV9	once	-	TRBJ2-3	TGTGCCAGCAGCGCCGGGGATACGCAGTATTTT	CASSAGDTQYF
TRBV12-5	-	-	TRBJ1-2	TGTGCTAGTGGTTTGGTACAGGTGACCCGCCCGATCTATGGCTACACCTTC	CASGLVQVTRPIYGYTF
TRBV15	-	TRBD2	TRBJ2-1	TGTGCCACCAGCACGGGCGGGAGTGGGTATGAGCAGTTCTTC	CATSTGGSGYEQFF
TRBV19	-	TRBD1	TRBJ1-1	TGTGCCAGTAGGGATGAGATACAGGGGAGGACTGAAGCTTTCTTT	CASRDEIQGRTEAFF
TRBV19	-	-	TRBJ2-1	TGTGCCAGTGAAGACGGGATAGGCTACAATGAGCAGTTCTTC	CASEDGIGYNEQFF
TRBV18	-	TRBD1	TRBJ1-5	TGTGCCAGCTCAGCGGACAGGACTAGCAATCAGCCCCAGCATTTT	CASSADRTSNQPQHF
TRBV7-2	-	TRBD2	TRBJ2-7	TGTGCCAGCAGCTTAACCCCAGGGACTAGCGGGAGTCCGTACGAGCAGTACTTC	CASSLTPGTSGSPYEQYF
TRBV19	-	-	TRBJ2-7	TGTGCCAGTAGTAAGGCAGGCAGCTCCTACGAGCAGTACTTC	CASSKAGSSYEQYF
TRBV6-6	-	-	TRBJ2-5	TGTGCCAGCAGTTATCTTGGCGCGGCAGGGGCGGAGACCCAGTACTTC	CASSYLGAAGAETQYF
TRBV9	once	-	TRBJ2-6	TGTGCCAGCAGCGTAAGGGGATCTGGGGCCAACGTCCTGACTTTC	CASSVRGSGANVLTF
TRBV5-4	-	TRBD2	TRBJ2-3	TGTGCCAGCAGCGCGGGACTAGTAGGAGATACGCAGTATTTT	CASSAGLVGDTQYF
TRBV7-9	-	TRBD1	TRBJ2-1	TGTGCCAGCAGCCCGGGGACAGGGATTACCAATGAGCAGTTCTTC	CASSPGTGITNEQFF
TRBV15	-	-	TRBJ1-2	TGTGCCACCAGCAGAGAGTTCTCGTGGGTGGGCGGGGGCTACACCTTC	CATSREFSWVGGGYTF
TRBV5-4	-	-	TRBJ2-7	TGTGCCAGCAGCTTGGGGGCCGAAACCTACGAGCAGTACTTC	CASSLGAETYEQYF
TRBV5-6	-	-	TRBJ2-7	TGTGCCAGCAGCCTAAAACGAAACAGGGCCGGCGAGCAGTACTTC	CASSLKRNRAGEQYF
TRBV2	-	-	TRBJ2-3	TGTGCCAGCTTGGGGAGTGGCACAGATACGCAGTATTTT	CASLGSGTDTQYF
TRBV30	-	-	TRBJ2-5	TGTGCCTGGAGTGTACAGGGACAAGAGACCCAGTACTTC	CAWSVQGQETQYF
TRBV13	-	-	TRBJ1-2	TGTGCCAGCAGCTTAGCACAGGATTATGGCTACACCTTC	CASSLAQDYGYTF
TRBV7-2	-	-	TRBJ1-5	TGTGCCAGCAGCCTAGTTTCAGGCAATCAGCCCCAGCATTTT	CASSLVSGNQPQHF
TRBV14	-	-	TRBJ2-7	TGTGCCAGCAGCCAAGACGGGGTGGAAGAGCAGTACTTC	CASSQDGVEEQYF
TRBV18	few	-	TRBJ1-5	TGTGCCAGCTCACCGAGTGTAGGGAGTAATCAGCCCCAGCATTTT	CASSPSVGSNQPQHF
TRBV7-2	-	-	TRBJ1-2	TGTGCCAGCAGCCCTGAGACTAACTATGGCTACACCTTC	CASSPETNYGYTF
TRBV2	-	TRBD1	TRBJ1-2	TGTGCCAGCAAGACAGGGAAAAGATTCTATGGCTACACCTTC	CASKTGKRFYGYTF
TRBV27	-	-	TRBJ2-7	TGTGCCAGCAGTCCGACCTTGGGCGTCATTTCCCTTACGGAGCAGTACTTC	CASSPTLGVISLTEQYF
TRBV5-6	-	-	TRBJ1-1	TGTGCCAGCAGCTTGGAAGGCTTCGGACAGCCGAACACTGAAGCTTTCTTT	CASSLEGFGQPNTEAFF
TRBV29-1	-	TRBD1	TRBJ1-2	TGCAGCGTTGTTGGGACAGAGGACTATGGCTACACCTTC	CSVVGTEDYGYTF
TRBV7-2	-	-	TRBJ2-7	TGTGCCAGCAGCCGTAATCTAGGGGCATACGAGCAGTACTTC	CASSRNLGAYEQYF
TRBV28	-	TRBD1	TRBJ2-3	TGTGCCAGCAGACTCGGGACAGGGAAGACAGATACGCAGTATTTT	CASRLGTGKTDTQYF
TRBV29-1	-	-	TRBJ2-7	TGCAGCGCTCGGGACTACGAGCAGTACTTC	CSARDYEQYF
TRBV5-1	-	-	TRBJ2-7	TGCGCCAGCAGCTTGGACAAGCGCTACGAGCAGTACTTC	CASSLDKRYEQYF
TRBV19	-	TRBD1	TRBJ2-3	TGTGCCAGTAGTCTCTCCGGGACAGGGGGCACAGATACGCAGTATTTT	CASSLSGTGGTDTQYF
TRBV18	-	-	TRBJ2-3	TGTGCCAGCTCACTGGGGACTACAGATACGCAGTATTTT	CASSLGTTDTQYF
TRBV18	few	-	TRBJ2-2	TGTGCCAGCTCACCAGTCGACACCGGGGAGCTGTTTTTT	CASSPVDTGELFF
TRBV6-5	-	-	TRBJ1-2	TGTGCCAGCAGTTACTCGTTCCGGAGCGATGGCTACACCTTC	CASSYSFRSDGYTF
TRBV4-1	-	TRBD1	TRBJ2-7	TGCGCCAGCAGCCGGGGACAGGGTTTCGCCTACGAGCAGTACTTC	CASSRGQGFAYEQYF
TRBV7-9	-	TRBD2	TRBJ2-1	TGTGCCAGCACCTTCCTCCGGGAGGGAGTGGGAAGCGGCAATGAGCAGTTCTTC	CASTFLREGVGSGNEQFF
TRBV9	-	-	TRBJ2-1	TGTGCCAGCAGTCTTTCCGCCAACACCTACAATGAGCAGTTCTTC	CASSLSANTYNEQFF
TRBV27	-	TRBD1	TRBJ1-1	TGTGCCAGCAGTTTACGACAGGGCCTGAACACTGAAGCTTTCTTT	CASSLRQGLNTEAFF
TRBV7-7	few	TRBD2	TRBJ2-3	TGTGCTAGCAGCGTTAGCGGGAGTGGAGATACGCAGTATTTT	CASSVSGSGDTQYF
TRBV27	medium-sized	TRBD1	TRBJ2-1	TGTGCCAGCAGCCCAAGGGGGCCGGCCTACAATGAGCAGTTCTTC	CASSPRGPAYNEQFF
TRBV6-5	-	-	TRBJ1-4	TGTGCCAGCAGTTACACGGGTGCAACTAATGAAAAACTGTTTTTT	CASSYTGATNEKLFF
TRBV5-6	-	-	TRBJ1-3	TGTGCCAGCAGCTTGGGTCCGGGGGAGCCTTCTGGAAACACCATATATTTT	CASSLGPGEPSGNTIYF
TRBV28	-	-	TRBJ2-7	TGTGCCAGCAGTCCGCGGGCGGGAAGGTACGAGCAGTACTTC	CASSPRAGRYEQYF
TRBV7-9	-	-	TRBJ2-7	TGTGCCAGCAGCTTAGTGGAGGGAGCCGAGCAGTACTTC	CASSLVEGAEQYF